This TCR beta chain was found in a study of blood T cell repertoires in COVID-19. Study-level background: Italy, Spain and the United States were the sources of the convalescent and acute COVID-19 samples.

In the original analysis: Scientists estimated how many nucleated cells there were by amplifying reference gene primers. This table comes from immunoSEQ multiplex PCR, and its TCRdb copy is limited to in-frame clones, with some not included. That table furnishes V, J and clone size, whereas the DNA furnished D and trimming. Here the sample spans 240,000 or so clones, about 82% being singletons. Trimming took off 1 base at V and 3 bases at J, with 7 bases between the two ends. Germline V lookup: CDR1 LGHDT, CDR2 YNNKEL (reference sequence). CDR3 size: 14 residues. The V and J genes are TRBV3-1 (or the pseudogene TRBV3-2) and TRBJ1-3; D gene ambiguous. Sequenced input: peripheral blood. The TCR sequence derives from a man of 80 years or more with acute or convalescent COVID-19. For the CDR3, the DNA is TGTGCCAGCAGCCAAGGCAGTTATGGAAACACCATATATTTT. It translates to CASSQGSYGNTIYF.